The 28 T cell receptor beta chains below all came from one sample that was sequenced in a study of metastatic and nonmetastatic thyroid tumors. Not a single patient had been given any form of treatment at any point before undergoing thyroid surgery. TCRdb reanalyzed the PCR reads with MiXCR. The data show about 6,100 clones, about 30% seen once. The sample comprised adjacent normal tissue. The source of these receptors is a male donor with papillary thyroid cancer or a benign thyroid nodule (not recorded which). Some clones in this sample may be carry-over from other donors' samples.

This clone ranks as medium-sized. The J gene is TRBJ1-1, the V gene TRBV29-1, with D uncertain. Germline assignment: CDR1 SQVTM and CDR2 ANQGSEA. CDR3 length: 12 residues. V lost 3 bases and J 1 base, leaving 6 bases between the germline ends. The CDR3 nucleotides are TGCAGCGTTGATTACCAGAACACTGAAGCTTTCTTT. It translates to CSVDYQNTEAFF.

In its sample, this clone was seen a few times. The genes are TRBV2 and TRBJ2-1; 11 nucleotides align to TRBD1. Trimming took 5 bases from V and 6 from J; bases not matched to a gene: 6. CDR3 length: 15 residues. From germline, CDR1 is SNHLY and CDR2 FYNNEI. CDR3 bases: TGTGCCAGCAGTTTAGGACAGGGGGCAAGCAATGAGCAGTTCTTC. Translating gives CASSLGQGASNEQFF.

This chain connects TRBV5-1 to TRBJ2-1, with TRBD1 identical over 9 bases. The V and J ends lost 0 bases and 7 bases, in that order; junction bases with no gene match: 2. Germline V gene lookup returns CDR1 SGHRS and CDR2 YFSETQ. The CDR3 totals 14 residues. The CDR3 nucleotides are TGCGCCAGCAGCTTGGAGGACAGGGGTAATGAGCAGTTCTTC. As protein: CASSLEDRGNEQFF.

This clone turned up a few times. Germline is not matched at one junction end, which may reflect a read error. The chain is built from TRBV6-2 or TRBV6-3 and TRBJ2-2; 10 nucleotides line up with TRBD1. The CDR3 spans 16 residues. Germline assignment: CDR1 MNHEY and CDR2 SVGEGT. The CDR3 nucleotides read TGTGCCAGCAGTTACCCTCGGACAGGGGGAACCGGGGAGCTGGTTTTT. This encodes CASSYPRTGGTGELVF.

This clone turned up a few times. One junction end does not reproduce the germline sequence, and a read error may be involved. V is TRBV10-2 and J is TRBJ2-1; D is possibly TRBD2 (5 bases). The length of the CDR3 is 16 residues. The V gene's germline CDR1 is WSHSY and CDR2 SAAADI. In DNA, the CDR3 is TGCGCCAGCAGTGACCCGTCGGGGAGCGGCAGCAATGAGCAATTCTTC. This encodes CASSDPSGSGSNEQFF.

This clone is medium-sized in the sample. The chain employs TRBV5-5 and TRBJ2-7; D assignment may be TRBD1 or TRBD2 (5 bases each). The length of the CDR3 is 14 residues. The germline CDR1 and CDR2 sequences are SGHKS and YYEKEE (reference sequence). V gave up 0 bases and J gave up 1 base, with 8 bases separating them. CDR3 nucleotide sequence: TGTGCCAGCAGCTTGGGGGACGGGTCCTACGAGCAGTACTTC. Protein sequence: CASSLGDGSYEQYF.

This clone was observed a handful of times. The rearrangement joins TRBV19 to TRBJ1-5; D remains unclear. This CDR3 is built from 13 residues. V was cut by 4 bases and J by 4 bases, with 8 bases left in between. Germline V gene lookup returns CDR1 LNHDA and CDR2 SQIVND (reference sequence). CDR3 protein: CASSTTKNQPQHF. Here the CDR3 DNA reads TGTGCCAGTAGTACTACCAAGAATCAGCCCCAGCATTTT.

The CDR3 nucleotides are TGCAGTGCTGAGGATTTGGACAGGGGAGGCGAAAAACTGTTTTTT. This sequence encodes CSAEDLDRGGEKLFF. The chain employs TRBV20-1 and TRBJ1-4, with TRBD1 matching 9 bases. The CDR3 length is 15 residues. The trim removed 5 bases at V and 8 bases at J, leaving 12 bases unmatched. CDR1 DFQATT and CDR2 SNEGSKA come from the germline V gene (reference sequence).

This clone was counted between two and nine times. The chain carries TRBV11-1 and TRBJ2-1; D remains ambiguous. Per germline, CDR1 SGHAT and CDR2 FQDESV (reference sequence). Trimming shortened V by 5 bases and J by 10 bases, and 9 bases separated the two germline ends. The CDR3 runs 11 residues. CDR3 nucleotide sequence: TGTGCCAGCAGCCACCCCGGAGAGCAGTTCTTC. Encoded protein: CASSHPGEQFF.

This clone is medium-sized by share. V and J are TRBV4-1 and TRBJ1-3; no definite D call. V lost 3 bases and J 4 bases, leaving 10 bases between the germline ends. CDR1 is MGHRA and CDR2 is YSYEKL in the germline V gene. This CDR3 comprises 14 residues. CDR3 sequence: CASSHGLGGNTIYF. The CDR3 DNA sequence: TGCGCCAGCAGCCACGGGTTGGGGGGAAACACCATATATTTT.

This chain connects TRBV11-2 to TRBJ1-2; D not certain. Trimming pared 3 bases from V and 7 bases from J, leaving 12 bases between. Germline CDR1 reads SGHAT; CDR2 reads FQNNGV. The CDR3 consists of 13 residues. CDR3 sequence: CASSLGGLGGYTF. CDR3 DNA: TGTGCCAGCAGCTTGGGAGGACTAGGTGGCTACACCTTC.

This clone is medium-sized (0.01 to 0.1%). The CDR3 spells CASSLFPGQGTTEAFF. CDR3 coding DNA: TGCGCCAGCAGTCTTTTCCCGGGACAGGGAACGACTGAAGCTTTCTTT. This chain joins TRBV5-1 and TRBJ1-1; 9 nucleotides match TRBD1. V was pared by 5 bases and J by 5 bases, with 13 bases of the junction left unmatched. CDR1 and CDR2 (germline): SGHRS, YFSETQ. This CDR3 is built from 16 residues.

The chain carries TRBV27 and TRBJ2-6; TRBD2 might be the D (5 bases). Germline V gene data show CDR1 as MNHEY and CDR2 as SMNVEV (reference sequence). V lost 3 bases and J lost 1, with 13 bases in between. CDR3 length: 17 amino acids. CDR3 coding DNA: TGTGCCAGCAGTTTCCGGGGTCGAGGATCTGGGGCCAACGTCCTGACTTTC. It is translated as CASSFRGRGSGANVLTF.

This chain connects TRBV6-2 or TRBV6-3 to TRBJ1-1; tentative D call: TRBD1 (5 bases). Looked up from germline, CDR1 is MNHEY and CDR2 is SVGEGT. Between the trimmed V and J ends, which lost 7 bases and 6 bases, there was a span of 18 bases. This CDR3 has 14 amino acids. CDR3 loop: CASTLQGLHPEAFF. The CDR3 bases are TGTGCCAGCACCCTCCAGGGCCTACACCCTGAAGCTTTCTTT.

V and J are TRBV30 and TRBJ2-5; 7 nucleotides line up with TRBD1. The CDR3 is 15 amino acids. Germline CDR1 reads GTSNPN; CDR2 reads SVGIG (reference sequence). V was pared by 1 base and J by 2 bases, with 7 bases of the junction left unmatched. The CDR3 sequence is CAWSGLRTGQETQYF. The CDR3 DNA reads TGTGCCTGGAGTGGTCTCCGGACAGGTCAAGAGACCCAGTACTTC.

The CDR3 nucleotides are TGTGCCAGCAGTAGGCAAAGCAATCAGCCCCAGCATTTT. It translates to CASSRQSNQPQHF. V and J are TRBV28 and TRBJ1-5; D is ambiguous. The CDR3 covers 13 residues. The V end was cut by 5 bases, the J end by 1 base, with 6 bases between. Germline V CDR1 and CDR2: MDHEN, SYDVKM.

The rearrangement links TRBV30 to TRBJ2-3; TRBD1 matches 7 bases. This CDR3 is 14 amino acids long. V shed 5 bases and J 3 bases; nucleotides not matched to a gene: 8. The V gene's germline CDR1 is GTSNPN and CDR2 SVGIG (reference sequence). The CDR3 spells CAWETGLGTDTQYF. The CDR3 region has the DNA TGTGCCTGGGAGACAGGGTTGGGGACAGATACGCAGTATTTT.

This chain uses TRBV9 with TRBJ1-2; D is uncertain. The CDR3 totals 17 residues. V shed 6 bases and J shed 5 bases, with 26 bases lying between them. Germline V CDR1 and CDR2: SGDLS, YYNGEE. This CDR3 reads CASTPNTGEGSFYGYTF. The CDR3 nucleotides are TGTGCCAGCACCCCGAACACGGGTGAAGGGTCCTTTTATGGCTACACCTTC.

As for this clone: This may stem from a read error, because a much larger clone lies one nucleotide away. Other DNA sequences in the sample encode the same CDR3. CDR3 region: CATARVRTEAFF. The CDR3 DNA reads TGTGCTACAGCTCGGGTACGCACTGAAGCTTTCTTT. V is TRBV7-2 and J is TRBJ1-1; D is undetermined. Looked up from germline, CDR1 is SGHTA and CDR2 is FQGNSA. The CDR3 covers 12 residues.

A few counts support this clone. This chain links TRBV12-3 or TRBV12-4 with TRBJ1-3; D remains unclear. Trimming took 2 bases from V and 3 from J, leaving 5 bases between them. The CDR3 is made up of 13 amino acids. DNA for the CDR3: TGTGCCAGCAGTTTAAAAGTTGGAAACACCATATATTTT. As protein: CASSLKVGNTIYF.

The genes are TRBV5-1 and TRBJ2-7; D is perhaps TRBD2 (6 bases). The CDR3 spans 12 residues. The germline gives CDR1 SGHRS, CDR2 YFSETQ. The germline V and J ends were trimmed by 0 bases and 8 bases, with 9 bases remaining between them. The CDR3 DNA follows: TGCGCCAGCAGCTTGGCGGGGGAGAAGCAGTACTTC. Amino acid sequence: CASSLAGEKQYF.

This clone has only a few counts. V is TRBV2 and J is TRBJ2-7, with D unresolved. This CDR3 contains 15 residues. Trimming pared 6 bases from V and 7 bases from J, leaving 22 bases between. Germline-derived CDR1 and CDR2 are SNHLY and FYNNEI. The CDR3 is CASSGEVRKMGEQYF. CDR3 DNA sequence: TGTGCCAGCAGCGGAGAGGTCCGGAAAATGGGTGAGCAGTACTTC.

The chain is built from TRBV13 and TRBJ2-6; a possible D gene is TRBD2 (5 bases). CDR1 and CDR2 from the germline V gene are PRHDT and FYEKMQ (reference sequence). Trimming cost V 7 bases and J 0 bases, with 22 bases left between them. The CDR3 has 19 amino acids. Here the CDR3 DNA reads TGTGCCAGCATGCTTAATCCGGGCGGGTCCCTCTCTGGGGCCAACGTCCTGACTTTC. Translation: CASMLNPGGSLSGANVLTF.

This chain uses TRBV30 with TRBJ2-5; TRBD1 or TRBD2 may be the D gene (5 bases each). The CDR3 totals 14 residues. V dropped 2 bases and J dropped 5 bases, with 15 bases sitting between them. Germline V gene data show CDR1 as GTSNPN and CDR2 as SVGIG (reference sequence). The CDR3 region is CAWSWGTPGETQYF. The CDR3 DNA sequence: TGTGCCTGGAGTTGGGGGACCCCTGGGGAGACCCAGTACTTC.

This clone is judged large (0.1 to 1%). The genes are TRBV25-1 and TRBJ1-6; no clear D. The CDR3 extends over 15 amino acids. CDR1 MGHDK and CDR2 SYGVNS come from the germline V gene. Trimming cost V 2 bases and J 5 bases, with 10 bases left between them. CDR3 DNA: TGTGCCAGCAGTGAACGGGCAGCGGATAATTCACCCCTCCACTTT. It yields the protein CASSERAADNSPLHF.

V and J are TRBV2 and TRBJ2-7, with a tentative D call TRBD2 (5 bases). Germline lookup yields CDR1 SNHLY and CDR2 FYNNEI. The V end lost 6 bases, the J end lost 4 bases, and 16 bases lay between the germline ends. This CDR3 has 14 amino acids. DNA for the CDR3: TGTGCCAGCAGCGAGGGTCCCTTGTCTTACGAGCAGTACTTC. It specifies CASSEGPLSYEQYF.

This clone showed up just a few times. A junction boundary mismatches the germline segment, possibly from a read error. V gene TRBV12-5 combines with J gene TRBJ2-7; D unresolved. Germline CDR1 is LGHNT and CDR2 is FRNRAP. This CDR3 has 16 residues. The CDR3 sequence is CASVSPGGLDSYEHYF. The CDR3 DNA follows: TGTGCTAGTGTTTCCCCCGGTGGGCTAGACTCCTACGAGCATTACTTC.

V usage is TRBV4-2 and J usage is TRBJ1-1; TRBD1 is a possible D gene (5 bases). Germline V gene data show CDR1 as LGHNA and CDR2 as YNFKEQ. The CDR3 totals 13 residues. The V and J ends lost 5 bases and 4 bases respectively, with 11 bases between them. The CDR3 nucleotides read TGTGCCAGCAGCTCCGTGGGGGGCACTGAAGCTTTCTTT. Residues: CASSSVGGTEAFF.